A selection of T cell receptor beta chains follows, all from one sample in a study of cytomegalovirus exposure and HLA in healthy donors. The data were produced by immunoSEQ multiplex PCR, yet TCRdb's version contains in-frame clones alone and is incomplete. The sample has fewer than 110,000 clones; over 70% are singletons. What was sequenced was PBMCs. Every receptor here comes from a young man in good health and CMV-seronegative. Both conserved end residues are part of each CDR3. A D gene is named only where the DNA matches it firmly. The size field is filled for only some rows; it gives once, few, many or a size class.

>NA|TRBV4-1|TRBJ1-5|NA
TGCGCCAGCAGCCAAGAAATCAGTCAGCCCCAGCATTTT
CASSQEISQPQHF
>NA|TRBV6-5|TRBJ1-3|NA
TGTGCCAGCAGCCGACGACAGGAAGGAAACACCATATATTTT
CASSRRQEGNTIYF
>TRBD1|TRBV6-1|TRBJ2-7|NA
TGTGCCAGCAGGCCGGACAGGGTGGTAGGGGAGCAGTACTTC
CASRPDRVVGEQYF
>NA|TRBV5-1|TRBJ2-3|NA
TGCGCCAGCAGCATGGACTTGGGCGGCACAGATACGCAGTATTTT
CASSMDLGGTDTQYF
>NA|TRBV21-1|TRBJ2-7|NA
TGTGCCAGCAGCATCGGGGAGGGGTTCCCCTACGAGCAGTACTTC
CASSIGEGFPYEQYF
>NA|TRBV7-9|TRBJ1-1|NA
TGTGCCAGCAGCTTATCTTTGAACACTGAAGCTTTCTTT
CASSLSLNTEAFF
>TRBD1|TRBV11-3|TRBJ1-5|NA
TGTGCCAGCCGCAAGGAACAGGGGAGTATTCAGAATCAGCCCCAGCATTTT
CASRKEQGSIQNQPQHF
>TRBD1|TRBV28|TRBJ2-7|NA
TGTGCCCACTCCCGGGACAGGGTATCCTACGAGCAGTACTTC
CAHSRDRVSYEQYF
>TRBD1|TRBV27|TRBJ1-2|NA
TGTGCCAGCAGGTCCGGGACAGGGGTAGTCTATGGCTACACCTTC
CASRSGTGVVYGYTF
>TRBD2|TRBV27|TRBJ2-1|NA
TGTGCCAGCAGTTTTAGCGGGTCCTACAATGAGCAGTTCTTC
CASSFSGSYNEQFF
>NA|TRBV9|TRBJ2-5|few
TGTGCCAGCAGCTCAACAAAGGGGATGAGGACCCAGTACTTC
CASSSTKGMRTQYF
>TRBD2|TRBV6-5|TRBJ2-3|NA
TGTGCCAGCAGTTTAGCGGGGGGGCCGGGGGGAGATACGCAGTATTTT
CASSLAGGPGGDTQYF
>TRBD2|TRBV10-3|TRBJ2-1|few
TGTGCCATCAGTGAGTGGGGACTAGCGGATGAGCAGTTCTTC
CAISEWGLADEQFF
>NA|TRBV6-5|TRBJ2-5|NA
TGTGCCAGCAGTTCATTTGGAGGGAGGGAGACCCAGTACTTC
CASSSFGGRETQYF
>NA|TRBV5-1|TRBJ2-3|NA
TGCGCCAGCAGCCATCAACAGAGCCTAAGCACAGATACGCAGTATTTT
CASSHQQSLSTDTQYF
>NA|TRBV18|TRBJ1-2|NA
TGTGCCAGCTCACCTACTGGACAGATACACTATGGCTACACCTTC
CASSPTGQIHYGYTF
>TRBD1|TRBV5-6|TRBJ1-5|NA
TGTGCCAGCAGCTCCGGACAGGGGCGACAGCCCCAGCATTTT
CASSSGQGRQPQHF
>NA|TRBV7-3|TRBJ2-1|NA
TGTGCCAGCAGCTTAAGTCTAGGCAATGAGCAGTTCTTC
CASSLSLGNEQFF
>NA|TRBV6-5|TRBJ1-4|few
TGTGCCAGCAGTTACGGCCAGTGGAATGAAAAACTGTTTTTT
CASSYGQWNEKLFF
>NA|TRBV6-5|TRBJ1-3|NA
TGTGCCAGCAGTTACGGTAGATCTGGAAACACCATATATTTT
CASSYGRSGNTIYF
>TRBD2|TRBV5-6|TRBJ2-7|few
TGTGCCAGCCAGGGACTAGCGCACTCCTACGAGCAGTACTTC
CASQGLAHSYEQYF
>NA|TRBV29-1|TRBJ1-2|NA
TGCAGCGCCGAGGGCACCTGGGGCTATGGCTACACCTTC
CSAEGTWGYGYTF
>TRBD1|TRBV7-7|TRBJ2-5|few
TGTGCTAGCAGCGTCGGACAGGGGGCGAGAGAGACCCAGTACTTC
CASSVGQGARETQYF
>TRBD1|TRBV28|TRBJ1-2|NA
TGTGCCAGCAGTTATAAGGTGGGGGACAGGGGTAACTATGGCTACACCTTC
CASSYKVGDRGNYGYTF
>TRBD1|TRBV5-1|TRBJ2-3|NA
TGCGCCAGCAGCCCGGCGACAGGGGTCGATACGCAGTATTTT
CASSPATGVDTQYF
>TRBD1|TRBV14|TRBJ2-2|NA
TGTGCCAGCAGCCGGGGACAGGGTCGAACCGGGGAGCTGTTTTTT
CASSRGQGRTGELFF
>NA|TRBV5-1|TRBJ2-1|NA
TGCGCCAGCACCCCCCCGGGAAGAGAGCAGTTCTTC
CASTPPGREQFF
>NA|TRBV9|TRBJ1-1|few
TGTGCCAGCAGCGACGGACAGCTGAACACTGAAGCTTTCTTT
CASSDGQLNTEAFF
>NA|TRBV6-5|TRBJ1-2|NA
TGTGCCAGCAGTTACTCCACAGTTGAAGCTAACTATGGCTACACCTTC
CASSYSTVEANYGYTF
>NA|TRBV6-5|TRBJ2-5|once
TGTGCCAGTACGTATAGCAGTGGCCAAGAGACCCAGTACTTC
CASTYSSGQETQYF
>TRBD1|TRBV10-3|TRBJ1-5|NA
TGTGCCATCAGTGAGTCAAGCAGGGGGGCTCAGCCCCAGCATTTT
CAISESSRGAQPQHF
>NA|TRBV4-1|TRBJ2-2|NA
TGCGCCAGCAGCCACGGACAGATGAACACCGGGGAGCTGTTTTTT
CASSHGQMNTGELFF
>TRBD1|TRBV5-1|TRBJ1-6|NA
TGCGCCAGCAGCCCAAGCGCAGGGGGCGATTCACCCCTCCACTTT
CASSPSAGGDSPLHF
>NA|TRBV6-5|TRBJ2-3|NA
TGTGCCAGCACCTTCCCTGGCACAGATACGCAGTATTTT
CASTFPGTDTQYF
>TRBD2|TRBV28|TRBJ2-7|NA
TGTGCCAGCAGTTTACTAGCGGAGTCTTACGAGCAGTACTTC
CASSLLAESYEQYF
>TRBD1|TRBV9|TRBJ1-1|NA
TGTGCCAGCAGCCCAAGACAGGGGGCGGGGGCCACTGAAGCTTTCTTT
CASSPRQGAGATEAFF
>TRBD2|TRBV19|TRBJ2-3|few
TGTGCCAGTAGTATAGTGGCGGGAGTGGCAGATACGCAGTATTTT
CASSIVAGVADTQYF
>NA|TRBV18|TRBJ1-4|NA
TGTGCCAGCTCACCACCGGAGAATGAAAAACTGTTTTTT
CASSPPENEKLFF
>NA|TRBV6-1|TRBJ2-7|NA
TGTGCCAGCAGTGAAGCGCTTCGGGCAGGGAAGTACGAGCAGTACTTC
CASSEALRAGKYEQYF
>TRBD2|TRBV13|TRBJ2-5|NA
TGTGCCAGCAGCTCGGGGCTGGGTAGCGGGGGCCTTTTTGAGACCCAGTACTTC
CASSSGLGSGGLFETQYF
>NA|TRBV6-5|TRBJ1-3|NA
TGTGCCACCCTAAATCCCTCTGGAAACACCATATATTTT
CATLNPSGNTIYF
>NA|TRBV5-4|TRBJ1-2|NA
TGTGCCAGCAGCTTGGTGGCAGGGGCTAACTATGGCTACACCTTC
CASSLVAGANYGYTF